These T cell receptor beta chains were read from a single sample in a study of T-cell memory formation after mild COVID-19. MiXCR, run by TCRdb on the 5' RACE reads, gives a single entry per CDR3 protein. The table shows tens of thousands of distinct CDR3 sequences, with around 13% occurring only once. The specimen sequenced was PBMCs or a T cell subset sorted from them (not recorded which). These receptors all come from a young man who had mild COVID-19 (a few samples of this study predate the infection). Cell type and time point are not known. Both conserved end residues are part of each CDR3. The D gene is left open where the match is weak. Clone size is given for some rows only: seen once, a few or many times, or a class if the clone is expanded.

j_call: TRBJ2-5
v_call: TRBV9
clone_size: -
d_call: TRBD1
cdr3_aa: CASGTGLSETQYF
cdr3_nt: TGTGCCAGCGGGACAGGGCTATCGGAGACCCAGTACTTC

j_call: TRBJ2-1
v_call: TRBV7-9
clone_size: few
d_call: TRBD2
cdr3_aa: CASSSKAGTTYNEQFF
cdr3_nt: TGTGCCAGCAGCTCGAAAGCGGGGACGACCTACAATGAGCAGTTCTTC

j_call: TRBJ2-5
v_call: TRBV9
clone_size: -
d_call: TRBD1
cdr3_aa: CASSGDRVGETQYF
cdr3_nt: TGTGCCAGCAGCGGAGACAGGGTCGGAGAGACCCAGTACTTC

j_call: TRBJ1-1
v_call: TRBV4-3
clone_size: -
d_call: -
cdr3_aa: CASSQGYRGLTEAFF
cdr3_nt: TGCGCCAGCAGCCAAGGATACCGGGGGCTGACTGAAGCTTTCTTT

j_call: TRBJ1-1
v_call: TRBV20-1
clone_size: -
d_call: -
cdr3_aa: CSARDPGQNTEAFF
cdr3_nt: TGCAGTGCTAGAGATCCCGGCCAGAACACTGAAGCTTTCTTT

j_call: TRBJ1-5
v_call: TRBV4-1
clone_size: many
d_call: -
cdr3_aa: CASSQDQGSNQPQHF
cdr3_nt: TGCGCCAGCAGCCAAGATCAGGGTAGCAATCAGCCCCAGCATTTT

j_call: TRBJ2-5
v_call: TRBV6-2/TRBV6-3
clone_size: few
d_call: -
cdr3_aa: CASTQTGDQETQYF
cdr3_nt: TGTGCCAGCACCCAGACGGGGGACCAAGAGACCCAGTACTTC

j_call: TRBJ2-3
v_call: TRBV29-1
clone_size: -
d_call: -
cdr3_aa: CSVVGGIGGDTQYF
cdr3_nt: TGCAGCGTTGTCGGTGGAATTGGGGGAGATACGCAGTATTTT

j_call: TRBJ1-5
v_call: TRBV7-9
clone_size: -
d_call: TRBD1
cdr3_aa: CASSSTGGGQPQHF
cdr3_nt: TGTGCCAGCAGCTCCACAGGGGGTGGACAGCCCCAGCATTTT

j_call: TRBJ1-1
v_call: TRBV11-2
clone_size: few
d_call: -
cdr3_aa: CASSLEYQGGKNTEAFF
cdr3_nt: TGTGCCAGCAGCTTAGAGTACCAGGGAGGGAAGAACACTGAAGCTTTCTTT

j_call: TRBJ2-3
v_call: TRBV6-6
clone_size: few
d_call: TRBD2
cdr3_aa: CASSYRLAGGLLDTQYF
cdr3_nt: TGTGCCAGCAGCTACCGACTAGCGGGGGGTTTGTTAGATACGCAGTATTTT

j_call: TRBJ2-3
v_call: TRBV19
clone_size: -
d_call: -
cdr3_aa: CASSIVRDTQYF
cdr3_nt: TGTGCCAGTAGTATAGTACGAGATACGCAGTATTTT

j_call: TRBJ1-3
v_call: TRBV29-1
clone_size: few
d_call: -
cdr3_aa: CSVVGDTIYF
cdr3_nt: TGCAGCGTCGTAGGAGACACCATATATTTT

j_call: TRBJ1-3
v_call: TRBV7-9
clone_size: -
d_call: -
cdr3_aa: CASSAPPSSGNTIYF
cdr3_nt: TGTGCCAGCAGCGCTCCGCCAAGCTCTGGAAACACCATATATTTT

j_call: TRBJ2-7
v_call: TRBV6-1
clone_size: many
d_call: TRBD1
cdr3_aa: CASSEEAGDSSYEQYF
cdr3_nt: TGTGCCAGCAGTGAAGAGGCAGGGGACAGCTCCTACGAGCAGTACTTC

j_call: TRBJ2-7
v_call: TRBV7-2
clone_size: few
d_call: TRBD1
cdr3_aa: CASSPRDSSYEQYF
cdr3_nt: TGTGCCAGCAGCCCCCGGGACAGCTCCTACGAGCAGTACTTC

j_call: TRBJ1-4
v_call: TRBV12-3/TRBV12-4
clone_size: -
d_call: -
cdr3_aa: CASSFETSNEKLFF
cdr3_nt: TGTGCCAGCAGTTTTGAGACTTCTAATGAAAAACTGTTTTTT

j_call: TRBJ1-1
v_call: TRBV12-3/TRBV12-4
clone_size: few
d_call: -
cdr3_aa: CASTGALGVYTEAFF
cdr3_nt: TGTGCCAGCACAGGGGCATTGGGGGTGTACACTGAAGCTTTCTTT

j_call: TRBJ1-6
v_call: TRBV7-2
clone_size: few
d_call: -
cdr3_aa: CASSPWVGANSPLHF
cdr3_nt: TGTGCCAGCAGCCCGTGGGTGGGGGCTAATTCACCCCTCCACTTT

j_call: TRBJ2-1
v_call: TRBV12-3/TRBV12-4
clone_size: -
d_call: TRBD2
cdr3_aa: CASRGTSGGAKANEQFF
cdr3_nt: TGTGCCAGCAGAGGGACTAGCGGGGGGGCTAAGGCCAATGAGCAGTTCTTC

j_call: TRBJ2-5
v_call: TRBV11-2
clone_size: few
d_call: TRBD2
cdr3_aa: CASSVSSGGGRETQYF
cdr3_nt: TGTGCCAGCAGCGTTTCTAGCGGGGGGGGTAGGGAGACCCAGTACTTC

j_call: TRBJ2-7
v_call: TRBV9
clone_size: few
d_call: -
cdr3_aa: CASSVGAAYEQYF
cdr3_nt: TGTGCCAGCAGCGTAGGAGCTGCCTACGAGCAGTACTTC

j_call: TRBJ1-6
v_call: TRBV4-1
clone_size: few
d_call: -
cdr3_aa: CASSQAGGAFDSPLHF
cdr3_nt: TGCGCCAGCAGCCAAGCCGGGGGGGCTTTTGATTCACCCCTCCACTTT

j_call: TRBJ1-2
v_call: TRBV29-1
clone_size: few
d_call: -
cdr3_aa: CSVWGLEDYGYTF
cdr3_nt: TGCAGCGTTTGGGGGCTCGAAGACTATGGCTACACCTTC

j_call: TRBJ2-7
v_call: TRBV5-1
clone_size: many
d_call: -
cdr3_aa: CASSSAYEQYF
cdr3_nt: TGCGCCAGCAGCTCAGCCTACGAGCAGTACTTC

j_call: TRBJ1-2
v_call: TRBV6-5
clone_size: -
d_call: -
cdr3_aa: CASSDTGRGYTF
cdr3_nt: TGTGCCAGCAGTGATACAGGGCGGGGCTACACCTTC

j_call: TRBJ2-5
v_call: TRBV6-5
clone_size: few
d_call: -
cdr3_aa: CASSIGTPRGETQYF
cdr3_nt: TGTGCCAGCAGCATTGGGACTCCTCGAGGGGAGACCCAGTACTTC

j_call: TRBJ2-7
v_call: TRBV15
clone_size: once
d_call: -
cdr3_aa: CATSIGQGYEQYF
cdr3_nt: TGTGCCACCAGCATCGGGCAGGGCTACGAGCAGTACTTC

j_call: TRBJ2-5
v_call: TRBV12-3/TRBV12-4
clone_size: few
d_call: -
cdr3_aa: CASTRRRETQYF
cdr3_nt: TGTGCCAGCACCCGAAGGCGGGAAACCCAGTACTTC

j_call: TRBJ2-5
v_call: TRBV4-3
clone_size: few
d_call: -
cdr3_aa: CASSQDRASEETQYF
cdr3_nt: TGCGCCAGCAGCCAAGATCGGGCTAGCGAAGAGACCCAGTACTTC

j_call: TRBJ1-5
v_call: TRBV11-2
clone_size: few
d_call: -
cdr3_aa: CASSLAVRQPQHF
cdr3_nt: TGTGCCAGCAGCTTGGCGGTGCGGCAGCCCCAGCATTTT

j_call: TRBJ1-2
v_call: TRBV18
clone_size: few
d_call: TRBD1
cdr3_aa: CASSLDRGHDGYTF
cdr3_nt: TGTGCCAGCTCACTGGACAGGGGGCATGATGGCTACACCTTC

j_call: TRBJ1-5
v_call: TRBV2
clone_size: -
d_call: -
cdr3_aa: CASSEEGYSNQPQHF
cdr3_nt: TGTGCCAGCAGTGAAGAGGGTTATAGCAATCAGCCCCAGCATTTT

j_call: TRBJ2-2
v_call: TRBV4-1
clone_size: few
d_call: TRBD2
cdr3_aa: CASSRRLAGAGELFF
cdr3_nt: TGCGCCAGCAGCCGGCGGCTAGCGGGGGCCGGGGAGCTGTTTTTT